The entry below gives a single T cell receptor (beta chain) sequence along with its context. CDR3 length: 20 residues. Assay used: immunoSEQ multiplex PCR; TCRdb lists only in-frame clones, some missing. The sample lists 70,000 or so clones, around nine tenths occurring once. The sample originates from a study of blood T cell repertoires in COVID-19. Sequenced sample: peripheral blood. The TCR comes from a woman aged 55-69 years with acute or convalescent COVID-19. This chain uses TRBV21-1 with TRBJ1-5; the table's D call, TRBD1, has no DNA check behind it. TRBV21-1 is marked as a pseudogene. CDR3 sequence reads: CASSKEPDRGGPNSNQPQHF. The CDR3 nucleotides read TGTGCCAGCAGCAAAGAACCGGACAGGGGGGGACCCAATAGCAATCAGCCCCAGCATTTT.